This T cell receptor beta chain was obtained from a study of cytomegalovirus exposure and HLA in healthy donors. Clones were sequenced by immunoSEQ multiplex PCR, and TCRdb holds only the in-frame ones, with some missing. The sample carries about 190,000 clones, 75% to 90% recorded once. CDR1 and CDR2 (germline): SGDLS, YYNGEE. The ends were cut back, 1 base at V and 9 bases at J, with 20 bases in the middle. This CDR3 spans 16 amino acids. The sample was PBMCs. The gene calls are TRBV9 and TRBJ2-1; D possibly corresponds to TRBD1 (6 bases). This TCR was sampled from a man between 18 and 29 years old in good health and CMV-seropositive. Written as DNA, the CDR3 is TGTGCCAGCAGCGTAAGTGGGAGCCCGGTAGGGGGTGAGCAGTTCTTC. Residues: CASSVSGSPVGGEQFF.